The present T cell receptor beta chain was sequenced within a study of blood T cell repertoires in COVID-19. Germline-derived CDR1 and CDR2 are LNHDA and SQIVND (reference sequence). Trimming removed 3 bases from V and 5 bases from J; junction bases left unmatched: 2. CDR3 length equals 16 residues. Enrollees, about 18 to 89 years old, lived in 24 US areas. The study assigned cohorts using participant-reported clinical history. Sequencing used immunoSEQ multiplex PCR; TCRdb keeps in-frame clones, though not all of them. The table has a few hundred thousand clones, 86% seen once. This rearrangement joins TRBV19 to TRBJ2-2; 14 bases map to TRBD2. The sequencing input was PBMCs or T cells enriched from blood (not recorded which). The receptor comes from a middle-aged woman with acute COVID-19. The CDR3 sequence: CASSIGTSGSTGELFF. The CDR3 nucleotides read TGTGCCAGTAGTATCGGGACTAGCGGGAGTACCGGGGAGCTGTTTTTT.